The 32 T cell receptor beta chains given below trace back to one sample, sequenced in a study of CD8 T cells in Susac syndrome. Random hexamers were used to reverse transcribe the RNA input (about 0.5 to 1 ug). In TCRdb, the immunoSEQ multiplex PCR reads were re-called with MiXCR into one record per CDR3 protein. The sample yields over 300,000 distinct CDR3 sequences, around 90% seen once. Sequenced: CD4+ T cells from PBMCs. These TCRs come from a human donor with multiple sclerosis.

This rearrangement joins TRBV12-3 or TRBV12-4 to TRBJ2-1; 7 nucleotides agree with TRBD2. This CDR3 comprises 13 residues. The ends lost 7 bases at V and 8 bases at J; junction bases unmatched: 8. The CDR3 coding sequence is TGTGCCAGCACCCAACTAGCGTTCGATGAGCAGTTCTTC. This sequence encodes CASTQLAFDEQFF.

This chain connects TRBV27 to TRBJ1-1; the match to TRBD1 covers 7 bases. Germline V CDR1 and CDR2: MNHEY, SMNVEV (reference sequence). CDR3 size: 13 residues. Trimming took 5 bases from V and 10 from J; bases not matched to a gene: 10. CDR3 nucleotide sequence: TGTGCCAGCAGTAGAGGGACAGACAACAGAGCTTTCTTT. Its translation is CASSRGTDNRAFF.

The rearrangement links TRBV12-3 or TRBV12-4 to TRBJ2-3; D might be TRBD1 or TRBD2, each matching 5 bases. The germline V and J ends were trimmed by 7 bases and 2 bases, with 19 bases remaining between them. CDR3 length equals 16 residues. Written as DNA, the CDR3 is TGTGCCAGCACCCAGAGGGGTATAACCTACACAGATACGCAGTATTTT. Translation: CASTQRGITYTDTQYF.

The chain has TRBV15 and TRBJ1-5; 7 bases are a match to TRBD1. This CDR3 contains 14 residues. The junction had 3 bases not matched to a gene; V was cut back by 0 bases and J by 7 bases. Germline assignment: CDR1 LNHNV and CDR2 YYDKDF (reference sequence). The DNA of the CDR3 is TGTGCCACCAGCAGAGATCACAGGGGCCAGCCCCAGCATTTT. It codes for CATSRDHRGQPQHF. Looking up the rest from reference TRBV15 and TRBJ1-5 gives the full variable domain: DAMVIQNPRYQVTQFGKPVTLSCSQTLNHNVMYWYQQKSSQAPKLLFHYYDKDFNNEADTPDNFQSRRPNTSFCFLDIRSPGLGDTAMYLCATSRDHRGQPQHFGDGTRLSIL.

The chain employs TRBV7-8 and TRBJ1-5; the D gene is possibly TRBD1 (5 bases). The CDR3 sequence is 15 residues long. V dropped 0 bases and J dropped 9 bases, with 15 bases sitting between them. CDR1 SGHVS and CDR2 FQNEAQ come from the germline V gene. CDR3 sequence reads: CASSLASRPGRPQHF. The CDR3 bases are TGTGCCAGCAGCTTAGCTTCAAGGCCGGGGCGGCCCCAGCATTTT.

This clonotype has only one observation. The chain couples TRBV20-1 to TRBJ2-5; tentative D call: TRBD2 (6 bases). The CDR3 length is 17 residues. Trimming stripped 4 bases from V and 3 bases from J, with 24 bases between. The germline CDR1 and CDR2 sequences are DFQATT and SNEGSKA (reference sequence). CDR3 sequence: CSAKILVAGGGEETQYF. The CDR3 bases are TGCAGTGCTAAGATCTTGGTAGCAGGAGGAGGGGAAGAGACCCAGTACTTC.

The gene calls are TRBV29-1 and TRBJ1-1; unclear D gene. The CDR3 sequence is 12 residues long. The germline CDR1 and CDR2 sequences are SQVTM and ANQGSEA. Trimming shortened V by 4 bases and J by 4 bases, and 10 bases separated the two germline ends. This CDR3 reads CSVALSPTEAFF. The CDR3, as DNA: TGCAGCGTTGCCTTGAGTCCCACTGAAGCTTTCTTT. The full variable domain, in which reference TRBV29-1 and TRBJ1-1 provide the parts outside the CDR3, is SAVISQKPSRDICQRGTSLTIQCQVDSQVTMMFWYRQQPGQSLTLIATANQGSEATYESGFVIDKFPISRPNLTFSTLTVSNMSPEDSSIYLCSVALSPTEAFFGQGTRLTVV.

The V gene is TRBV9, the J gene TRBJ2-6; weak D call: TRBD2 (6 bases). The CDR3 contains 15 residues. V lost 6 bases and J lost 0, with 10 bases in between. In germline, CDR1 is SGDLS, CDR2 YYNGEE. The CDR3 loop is CASTRGSSGANVLTF. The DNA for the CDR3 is TGTGCCAGCACGCGGGGCAGCTCTGGGGCCAACGTCCTGACTTTC.

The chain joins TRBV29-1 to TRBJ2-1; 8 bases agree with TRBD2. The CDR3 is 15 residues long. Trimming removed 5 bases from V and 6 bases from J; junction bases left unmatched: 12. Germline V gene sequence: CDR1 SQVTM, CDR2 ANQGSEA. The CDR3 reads CSVYPTSGLFNEQFF. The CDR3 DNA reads TGCAGCGTTTACCCTACTAGCGGCCTCTTCAATGAGCAGTTCTTC.

CDR3 amino acids: CAWSVGTVGPYEQYF. The DNA of the CDR3 is TGTGCCTGGAGTGTAGGGACAGTGGGACCCTACGAGCAGTACTTC. This chain links TRBV30 with TRBJ2-7; TRBD1 aligns across 7 bases. V dropped 0 bases and J dropped 2; count of bases not matched to a gene: 7. This CDR3 comprises 15 residues. The germline V gene encodes CDR1 GTSNPN and CDR2 SVGIG (reference sequence).

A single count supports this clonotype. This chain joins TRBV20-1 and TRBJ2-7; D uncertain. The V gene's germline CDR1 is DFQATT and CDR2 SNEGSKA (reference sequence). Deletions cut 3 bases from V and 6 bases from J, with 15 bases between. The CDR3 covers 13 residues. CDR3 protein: CSASIGVEGEQYF. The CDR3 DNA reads TGCAGTGCTAGTATTGGGGTCGAAGGCGAGCAGTACTTC.

The CDR3: CASRGGDSYEQYF. The CDR3 DNA is TGTGCCAGCAGAGGGGGCGACTCCTACGAGCAGTACTTC. The chain is built from TRBV2 and TRBJ2-7; the match to TRBD1 covers 7 bases. The trim removed 6 bases at V and 0 bases at J, leaving 2 bases unmatched. Germline V gene data show CDR1 as SNHLY and CDR2 as FYNNEI. The CDR3 extends over 13 amino acids.

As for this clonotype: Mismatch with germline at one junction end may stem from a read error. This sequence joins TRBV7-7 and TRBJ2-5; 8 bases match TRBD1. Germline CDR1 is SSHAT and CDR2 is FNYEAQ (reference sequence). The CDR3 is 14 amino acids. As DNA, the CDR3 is TGTGCTAGCAGCACCGGGACAGGAGTCGGGACCCAGTACTTC. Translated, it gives CASSTGTGVGTQYF.

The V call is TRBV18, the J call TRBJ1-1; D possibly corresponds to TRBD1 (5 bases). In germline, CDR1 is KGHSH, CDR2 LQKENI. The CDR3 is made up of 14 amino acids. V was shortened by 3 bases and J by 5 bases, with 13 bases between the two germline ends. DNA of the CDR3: TGTGCCAGCTCACCCAGCTCCGGGACGACTGAAGCTTTCTTT. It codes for CASSPSSGTTEAFF.

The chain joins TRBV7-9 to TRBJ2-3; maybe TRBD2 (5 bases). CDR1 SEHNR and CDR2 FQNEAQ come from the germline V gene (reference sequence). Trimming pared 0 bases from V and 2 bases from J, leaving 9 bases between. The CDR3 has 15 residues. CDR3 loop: CASSLARVPTDTQYF. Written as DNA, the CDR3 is TGTGCCAGCAGCTTAGCGCGGGTTCCCACAGATACGCAGTATTTT. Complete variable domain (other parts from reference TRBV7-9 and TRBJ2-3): DTGVSQNPRHKITKRGQNVTFRCDPISEHNRLYWYRQTLGQGPEFLTYFQNEAQLEKSRLLSDRFSAERPKGSFSTLEIQRTEQGDSAMYLCASSLARVPTDTQYFGPGTRLTVL.

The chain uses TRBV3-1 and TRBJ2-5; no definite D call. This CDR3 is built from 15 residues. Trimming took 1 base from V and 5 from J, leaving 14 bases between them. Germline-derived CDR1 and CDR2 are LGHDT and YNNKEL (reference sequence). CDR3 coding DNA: TGTGCCAGCAGCCAAGTTAGAGCCCCGGGTGAGACCCAGTACTTC. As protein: CASSQVRAPGETQYF.

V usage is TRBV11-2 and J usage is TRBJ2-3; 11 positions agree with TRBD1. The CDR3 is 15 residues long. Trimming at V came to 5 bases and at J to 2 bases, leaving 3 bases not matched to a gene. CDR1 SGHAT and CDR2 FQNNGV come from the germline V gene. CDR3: CASSRTGGLTDTQYF. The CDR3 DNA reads TGTGCCAGCAGCCGGACAGGGGGCCTCACAGATACGCAGTATTTT.

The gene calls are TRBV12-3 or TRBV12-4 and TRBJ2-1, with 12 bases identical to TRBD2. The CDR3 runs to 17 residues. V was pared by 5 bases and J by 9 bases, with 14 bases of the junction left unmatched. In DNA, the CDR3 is TGTGCCAGCAGTCCCCGAAATCGGACTAGCGGGAAGGGTGAGCAGTTCTTC. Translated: CASSPRNRTSGKGEQFF.

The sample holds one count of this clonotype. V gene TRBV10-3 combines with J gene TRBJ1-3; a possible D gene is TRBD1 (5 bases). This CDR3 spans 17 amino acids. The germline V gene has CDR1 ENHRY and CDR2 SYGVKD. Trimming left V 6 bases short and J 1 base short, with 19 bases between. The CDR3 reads CAISRSGTAESGNTIYF. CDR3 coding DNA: TGTGCCATCAGCAGATCCGGGACCGCGGAATCTGGAAACACCATATATTTT.

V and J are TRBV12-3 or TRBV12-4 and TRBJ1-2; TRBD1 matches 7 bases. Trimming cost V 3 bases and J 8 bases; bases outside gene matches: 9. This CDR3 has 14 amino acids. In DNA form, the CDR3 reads TGTGCCAGCAGTTTTTGGGCGACAGGGAAAGGCTACACCTTC. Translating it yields CASSFWATGKGYTF.

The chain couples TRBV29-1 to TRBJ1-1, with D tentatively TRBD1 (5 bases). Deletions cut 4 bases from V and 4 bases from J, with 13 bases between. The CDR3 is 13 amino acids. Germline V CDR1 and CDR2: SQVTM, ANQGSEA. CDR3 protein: CSVGWGPGTEAFF. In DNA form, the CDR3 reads TGCAGCGTTGGGTGGGGCCCCGGCACTGAAGCTTTCTTT.

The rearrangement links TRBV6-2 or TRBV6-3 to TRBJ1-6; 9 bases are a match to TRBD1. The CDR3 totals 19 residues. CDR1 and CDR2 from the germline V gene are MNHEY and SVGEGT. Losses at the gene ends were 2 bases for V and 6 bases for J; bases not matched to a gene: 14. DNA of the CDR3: TGTGCCAGCAGTTACCGGACGGGACAGGGTGAGAGGGGTAATTCACCCCTCCACTTT. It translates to CASSYRTGQGERGNSPLHF.

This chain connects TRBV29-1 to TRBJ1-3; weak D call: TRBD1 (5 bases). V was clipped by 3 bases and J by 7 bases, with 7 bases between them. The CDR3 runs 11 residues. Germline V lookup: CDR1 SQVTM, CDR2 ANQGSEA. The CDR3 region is CSVDEGNTIYF. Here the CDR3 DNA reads TGCAGCGTTGATGAGGGGAACACCATATATTTT.

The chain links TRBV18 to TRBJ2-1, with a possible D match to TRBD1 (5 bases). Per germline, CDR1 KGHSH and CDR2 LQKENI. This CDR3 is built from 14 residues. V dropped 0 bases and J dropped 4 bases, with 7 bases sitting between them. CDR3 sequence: CASSPPPGYNEQFF. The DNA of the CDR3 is TGTGCCAGCTCACCACCGCCAGGGTACAATGAGCAGTTCTTC.

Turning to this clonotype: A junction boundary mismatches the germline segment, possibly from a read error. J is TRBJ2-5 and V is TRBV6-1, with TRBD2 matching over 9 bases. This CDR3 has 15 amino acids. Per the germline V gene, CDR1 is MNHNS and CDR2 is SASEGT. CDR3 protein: CASREAGGTRETQYF. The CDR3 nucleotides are TGTGCCAGCAGAGAAGCGGGAGGCACAAGAGAGACCCAGTACTTC.

CDR3 amino acids: CASSYVQAGTGELFF. The CDR3 nucleotides read TGTGCCAGCAGTTATGTCCAAGCGGGCACCGGGGAGCTGTTTTTT. The gene calls are TRBV6-6 and TRBJ2-2, with a possible D match to TRBD2 (6 bases). CDR1 is MNHNY, CDR2 SVGAGI, per germline (reference sequence). V lost 3 bases to trimming and J lost 4 bases, with 12 bases between them. The CDR3 is made up of 15 amino acids.

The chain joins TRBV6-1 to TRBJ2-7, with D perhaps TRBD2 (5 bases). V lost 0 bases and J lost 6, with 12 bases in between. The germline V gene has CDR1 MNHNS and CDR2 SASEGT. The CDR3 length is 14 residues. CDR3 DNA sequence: TGTGCCAGCAGTGAAGCGCGCGGGTTGGGCGAGCAGTACTTC. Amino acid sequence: CASSEARGLGEQYF.

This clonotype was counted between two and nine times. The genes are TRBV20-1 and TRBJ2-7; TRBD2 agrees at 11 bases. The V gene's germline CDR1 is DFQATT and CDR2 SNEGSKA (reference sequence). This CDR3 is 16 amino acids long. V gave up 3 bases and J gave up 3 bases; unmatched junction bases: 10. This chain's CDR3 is CSASGASGRPDYEQYF. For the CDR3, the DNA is TGCAGTGCTAGTGGGGCTAGCGGGAGGCCCGACTACGAGCAGTACTTC.

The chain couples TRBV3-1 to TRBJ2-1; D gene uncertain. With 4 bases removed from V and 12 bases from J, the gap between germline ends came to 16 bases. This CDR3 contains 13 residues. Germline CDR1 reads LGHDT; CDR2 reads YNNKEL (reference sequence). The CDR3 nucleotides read TGTGCCAGCAGCCTCAGCGACTCCGGGCCGCAGTTCTTC. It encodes CASSLSDSGPQFF.

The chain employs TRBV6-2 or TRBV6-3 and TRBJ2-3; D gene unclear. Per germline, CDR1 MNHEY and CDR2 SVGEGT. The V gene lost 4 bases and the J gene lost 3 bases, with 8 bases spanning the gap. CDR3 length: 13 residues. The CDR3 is CASSWQTTDTQYF. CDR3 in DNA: TGTGCCAGCAGTTGGCAGACAACAGATACGCAGTATTTT.

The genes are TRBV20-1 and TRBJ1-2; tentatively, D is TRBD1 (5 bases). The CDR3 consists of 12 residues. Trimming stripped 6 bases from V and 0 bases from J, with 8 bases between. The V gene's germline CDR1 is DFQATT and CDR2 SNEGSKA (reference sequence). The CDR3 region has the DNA TGCAGTGCCGGGGCATCTAACTATGGCTACACCTTC. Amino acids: CSAGASNYGYTF.

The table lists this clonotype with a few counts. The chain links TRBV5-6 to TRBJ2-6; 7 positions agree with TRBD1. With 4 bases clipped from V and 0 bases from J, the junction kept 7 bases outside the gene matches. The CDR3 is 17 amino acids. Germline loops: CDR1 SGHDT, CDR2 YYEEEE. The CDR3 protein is CASSPGTAASGANVLTF. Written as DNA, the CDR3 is TGTGCCAGCAGCCCCGGGACAGCGGCCTCTGGGGCCAACGTCCTGACTTTC.